This T cell receptor (beta chain) was obtained from a study of T cells after yellow fever vaccination. Template-switching 5'RACE yielded the TCR cDNA; a universal primer site and UMIs were added in the process. TCRdb recomputed calls from the 5' RACE reads with MiXCR, one row per CDR3 protein. The repertoire consists of hundreds of thousands of distinct CDR3 sequences, with over 9% occurring once and the leading ten covering about 15%. Study conclusions and caveats: Reappearance after the booster was seen for most primary-vaccination clones, at 96% CD4 and 75% to 90% CD8.

About this clonotype itself: Its antigen is undetermined.

V lost 1 base and J lost 2; bases outside the gene matches: 8. The CDR3 is 17 amino acids. Per the germline V gene, CDR1 is LGHNA and CDR2 is YNFKEQ. The chain joins TRBV4-2 to TRBJ2-3, with 8 nucleotides matching TRBD2. The receptor's source is a man aged 25-40 years who received the YFV17D yellow fever vaccine. Sequenced here: PBMCs, sampled on the day of the yellow fever booster vaccination. CDR3 sequence reads: CASSQGTSGFTTDTQYF. The CDR3 DNA reads as TGTGCCAGCAGCCAAGGAACTAGCGGATTTACCACAGATACGCAGTATTTT.